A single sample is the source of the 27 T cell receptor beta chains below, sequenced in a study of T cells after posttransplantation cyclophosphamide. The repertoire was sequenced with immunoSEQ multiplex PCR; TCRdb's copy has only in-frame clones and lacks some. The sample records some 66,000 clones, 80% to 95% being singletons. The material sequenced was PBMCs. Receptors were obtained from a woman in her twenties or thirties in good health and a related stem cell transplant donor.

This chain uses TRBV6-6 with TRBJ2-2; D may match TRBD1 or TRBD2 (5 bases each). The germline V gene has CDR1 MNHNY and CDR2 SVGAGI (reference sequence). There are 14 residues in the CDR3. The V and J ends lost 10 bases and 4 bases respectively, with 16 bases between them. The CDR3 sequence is CATTTGGTTGELFF. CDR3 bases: TGTGCCACGACGACTGGGGGAACCACCGGGGAGCTGTTTTTT.

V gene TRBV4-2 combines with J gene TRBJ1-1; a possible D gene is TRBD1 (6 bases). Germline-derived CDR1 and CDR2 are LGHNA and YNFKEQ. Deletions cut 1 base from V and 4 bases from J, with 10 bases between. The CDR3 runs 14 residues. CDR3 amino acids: CASSQVEGGTEAFF. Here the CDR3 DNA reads TGTGCCAGCAGCCAAGTGGAGGGGGGCACTGAAGCTTTCTTT.

CDR3 residues: CATSRDRGAYYEQYF. The CDR3 DNA reads as TGTGCCACCAGCAGGGACCGGGGCGCCTACTACGAGCAGTACTTC. This chain uses TRBV15 with TRBJ2-7; D assignment may be TRBD1 or TRBD2 (5 bases each). The CDR3 is 15 amino acids. Germline V gives CDR1 LNHNV, CDR2 YYDKDF (reference sequence). Trimming took 3 bases from V and 3 from J, leaving 15 bases between them. Together with reference TRBV15 and TRBJ2-7, the CDR3 gives the full variable domain: DAMVIQNPRYQVTQFGKPVTLSCSQTLNHNVMYWYQQKSSQAPKLLFHYYDKDFNNEADTPDNFQSRRPNTSFCFLDIRSPGLGDTAMYLCATSRDRGAYYEQYFGPGTRLTVT.

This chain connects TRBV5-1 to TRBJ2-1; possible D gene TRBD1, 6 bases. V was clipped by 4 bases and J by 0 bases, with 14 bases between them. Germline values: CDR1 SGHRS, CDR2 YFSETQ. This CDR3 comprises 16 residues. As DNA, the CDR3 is TGCGCCAGCAGCCAGGGGTACAGGAGCTCCTACAATGAGCAGTTCTTC. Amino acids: CASSQGYRSSYNEQFF.

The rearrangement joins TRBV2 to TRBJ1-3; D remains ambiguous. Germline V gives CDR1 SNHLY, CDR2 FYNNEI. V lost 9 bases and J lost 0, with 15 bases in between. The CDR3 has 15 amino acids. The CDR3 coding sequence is TGTGCCAGTTCATTTTCGGGGATCTCTGGAAACACCATATATTTT. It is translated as CASSFSGISGNTIYF. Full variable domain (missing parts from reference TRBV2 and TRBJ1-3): EPEVTQTPSHQVTQMGQEVILRCVPISNHLYFYWYRQILGQKVEFLVSFYNNEISEKSEIFDDQFSVERPDGSNFTLKIRSTKLEDSAMYFCASSFSGISGNTIYFGEGSWLTVV.

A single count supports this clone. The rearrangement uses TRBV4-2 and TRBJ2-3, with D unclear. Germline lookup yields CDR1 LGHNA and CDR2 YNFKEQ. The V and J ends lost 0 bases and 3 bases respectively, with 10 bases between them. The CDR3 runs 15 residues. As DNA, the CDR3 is TGTGCCAGCAGCCAAGACCTTGGCCAGACAGATACGCAGTATTTT. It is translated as CASSQDLGQTDTQYF.

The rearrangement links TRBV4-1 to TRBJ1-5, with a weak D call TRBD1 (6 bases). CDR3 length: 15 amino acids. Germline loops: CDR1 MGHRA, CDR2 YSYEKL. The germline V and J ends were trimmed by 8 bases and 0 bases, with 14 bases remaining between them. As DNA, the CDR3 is TGCGCCAGCCGGGGGCAGGGCGGTAGCAATCAGCCCCAGCATTTT. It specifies CASRGQGGSNQPQHF.

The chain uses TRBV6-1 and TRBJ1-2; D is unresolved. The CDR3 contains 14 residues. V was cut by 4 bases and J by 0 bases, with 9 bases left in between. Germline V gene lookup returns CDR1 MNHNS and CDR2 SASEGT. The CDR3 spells CASSGGVSNYGYTF. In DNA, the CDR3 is TGTGCCAGCAGTGGGGGTGTGTCTAACTATGGCTACACCTTC.

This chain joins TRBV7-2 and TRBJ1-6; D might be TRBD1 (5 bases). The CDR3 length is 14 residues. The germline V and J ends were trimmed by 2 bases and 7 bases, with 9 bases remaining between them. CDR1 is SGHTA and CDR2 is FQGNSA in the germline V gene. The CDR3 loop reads CASSLSGTNSPLHF. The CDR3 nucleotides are TGTGCCAGCAGCTTATCAGGGACCAATTCACCCCTCCACTTT.

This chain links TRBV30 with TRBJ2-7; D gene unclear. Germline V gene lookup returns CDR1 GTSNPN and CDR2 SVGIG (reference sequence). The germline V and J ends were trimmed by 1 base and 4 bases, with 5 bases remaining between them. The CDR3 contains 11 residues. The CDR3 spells CAWSGPYEQYF. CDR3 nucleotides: TGTGCCTGGAGTGGGCCTTACGAGCAGTACTTC.

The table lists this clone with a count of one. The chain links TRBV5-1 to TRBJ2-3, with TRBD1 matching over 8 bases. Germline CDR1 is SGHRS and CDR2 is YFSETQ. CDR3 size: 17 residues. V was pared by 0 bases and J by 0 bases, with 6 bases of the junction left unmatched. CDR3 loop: CASSLVLRGPSTDTQYF. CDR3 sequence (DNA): TGCGCCAGCAGCTTGGTTCTCAGGGGGCCTAGCACAGATACGCAGTATTTT.

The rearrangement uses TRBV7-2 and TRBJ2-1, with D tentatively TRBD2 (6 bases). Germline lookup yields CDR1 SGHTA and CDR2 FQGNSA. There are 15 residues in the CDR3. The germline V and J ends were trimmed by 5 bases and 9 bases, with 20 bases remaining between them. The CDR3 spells CASSHPQAGQGEQFF. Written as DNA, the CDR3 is TGTGCCAGCAGCCATCCCCAAGCGGGTCAAGGTGAGCAGTTCTTC. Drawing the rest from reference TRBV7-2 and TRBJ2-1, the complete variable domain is GAGVSQSPSNKVTEKGKDVELRCDPISGHTALYWYRQSLGQGLEFLIYFQGNSAPDKSGLPSDRFSAERTGGSVSTLTIQRTQQEDSAVYLCASSHPQAGQGEQFFGPGTRLTVL.

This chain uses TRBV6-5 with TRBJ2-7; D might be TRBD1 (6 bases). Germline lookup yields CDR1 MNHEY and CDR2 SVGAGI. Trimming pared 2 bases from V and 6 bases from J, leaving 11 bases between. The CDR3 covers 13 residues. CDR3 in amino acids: CASSYGGQGEQYF. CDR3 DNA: TGTGCCAGCAGTTACGGGGGCCAGGGCGAGCAGTACTTC.

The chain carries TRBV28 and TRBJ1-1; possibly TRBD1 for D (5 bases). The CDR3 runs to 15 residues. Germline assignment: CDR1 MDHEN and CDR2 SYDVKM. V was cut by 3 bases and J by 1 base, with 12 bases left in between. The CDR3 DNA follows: TGTGCCAGCAGTTTGTACGGGGGGAGGAACACTGAAGCTTTCTTT. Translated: CASSLYGGRNTEAFF.

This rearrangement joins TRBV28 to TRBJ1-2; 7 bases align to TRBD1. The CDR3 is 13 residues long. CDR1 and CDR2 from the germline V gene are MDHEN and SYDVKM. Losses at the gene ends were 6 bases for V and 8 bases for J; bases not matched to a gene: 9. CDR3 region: CASRFPQGHGYTF. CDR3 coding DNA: TGTGCCAGCAGATTTCCACAGGGGCACGGCTACACCTTC.

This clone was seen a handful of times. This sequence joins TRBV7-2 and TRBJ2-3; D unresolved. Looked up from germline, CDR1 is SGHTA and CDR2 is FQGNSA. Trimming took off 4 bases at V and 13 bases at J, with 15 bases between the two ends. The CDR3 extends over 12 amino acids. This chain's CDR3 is CASSSMAAEKYF. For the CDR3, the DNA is TGTGCCAGCAGCTCCATGGCGGCCGAAAAGTATTTT.

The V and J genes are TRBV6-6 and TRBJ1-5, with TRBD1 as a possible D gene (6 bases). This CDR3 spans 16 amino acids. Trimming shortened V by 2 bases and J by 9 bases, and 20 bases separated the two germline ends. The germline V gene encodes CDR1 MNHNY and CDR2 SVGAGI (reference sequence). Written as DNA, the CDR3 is TGTGCCAGCAGTTACCTTACCCGACAGGCCCCGAGGCCCCAGCATTTT. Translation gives CASSYLTRQAPRPQHF.

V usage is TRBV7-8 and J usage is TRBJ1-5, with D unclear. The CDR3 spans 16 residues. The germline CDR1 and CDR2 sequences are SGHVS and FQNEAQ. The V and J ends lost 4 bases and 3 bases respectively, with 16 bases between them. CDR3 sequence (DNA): TGTGCCAGCAGCTCGGGCTTCGGCAGGCCCAATCAGCCCCAGCATTTT. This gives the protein CASSSGFGRPNQPQHF.

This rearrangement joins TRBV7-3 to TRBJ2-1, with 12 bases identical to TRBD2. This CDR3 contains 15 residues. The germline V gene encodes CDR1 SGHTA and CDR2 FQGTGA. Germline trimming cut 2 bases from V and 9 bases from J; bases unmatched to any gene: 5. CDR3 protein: CASSLGSSGGVEQFF. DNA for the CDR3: TGTGCCAGCAGCTTAGGGTCTAGCGGGGGGGTTGAGCAGTTCTTC. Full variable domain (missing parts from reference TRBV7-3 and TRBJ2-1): GAGVSQTPSNKVTEKGKYVELRCDPISGHTALYWYRQSLGQGPEFLIYFQGTGAADDSGLPNDRFFAVRPEGSVSTLKIQRTERGDSAVYLCASSLGSSGGVEQFFGPGTRLTVL.

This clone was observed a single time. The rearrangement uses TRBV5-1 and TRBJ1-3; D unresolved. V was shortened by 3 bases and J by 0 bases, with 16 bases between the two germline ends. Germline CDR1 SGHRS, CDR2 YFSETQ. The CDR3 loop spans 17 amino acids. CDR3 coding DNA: TGCGCCAGCAGCTCGCGACCGTTAGGAAGCTCTGGAAACACCATATATTTT. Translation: CASSSRPLGSSGNTIYF.

The CDR3 bases are TGTGCCAGCAGCGCATGGACTAGCGGGGGCACTAGCACAGATACGCAGTATTTT. As protein: CASSAWTSGGTSTDTQYF. V and J are TRBV9 and TRBJ2-3, with 13 bases aligning to TRBD2. V lost 3 bases, J lost 0 bases, and 7 bases stayed unmatched. The CDR3 spans 18 residues. CDR1 is SGDLS, CDR2 YYNGEE, per germline.

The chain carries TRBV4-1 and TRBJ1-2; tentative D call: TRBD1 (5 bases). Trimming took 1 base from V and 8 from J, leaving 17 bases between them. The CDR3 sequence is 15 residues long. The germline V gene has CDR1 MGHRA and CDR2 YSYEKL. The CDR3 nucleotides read TGCGCCAGCAGCCAAGGTCCATGGGGCGACGGGGGCTACACCTTC. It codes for CASSQGPWGDGGYTF.

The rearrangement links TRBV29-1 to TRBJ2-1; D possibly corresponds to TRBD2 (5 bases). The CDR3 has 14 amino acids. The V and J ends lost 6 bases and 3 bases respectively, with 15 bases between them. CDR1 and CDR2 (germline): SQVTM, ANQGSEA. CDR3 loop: CSVPAGRGYNEQFF. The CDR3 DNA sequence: TGCAGCGTCCCTGCCGGACGGGGCTACAATGAGCAGTTCTTC.

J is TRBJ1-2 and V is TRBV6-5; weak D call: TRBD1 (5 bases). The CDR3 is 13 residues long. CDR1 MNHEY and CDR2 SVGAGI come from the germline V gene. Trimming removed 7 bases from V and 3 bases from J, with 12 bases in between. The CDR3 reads CASTSGTDYGYTF. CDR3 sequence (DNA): TGTGCCAGCACCTCCGGGACGGACTATGGCTACACCTTC.

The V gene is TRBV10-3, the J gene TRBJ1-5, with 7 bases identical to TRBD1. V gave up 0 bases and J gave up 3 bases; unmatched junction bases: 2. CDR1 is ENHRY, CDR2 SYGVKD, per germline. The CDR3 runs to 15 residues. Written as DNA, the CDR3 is TGTGCCATCAGTGAGTCGACAGGGCACAATCAGCCCCAGCATTTT. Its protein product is CAISESTGHNQPQHF.

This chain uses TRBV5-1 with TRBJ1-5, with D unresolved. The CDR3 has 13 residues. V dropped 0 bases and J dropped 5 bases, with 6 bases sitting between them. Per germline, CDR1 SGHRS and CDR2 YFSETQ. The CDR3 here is CASSLGGYQPQHF. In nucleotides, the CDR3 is TGCGCCAGCAGCTTGGGAGGATATCAGCCCCAGCATTTT.

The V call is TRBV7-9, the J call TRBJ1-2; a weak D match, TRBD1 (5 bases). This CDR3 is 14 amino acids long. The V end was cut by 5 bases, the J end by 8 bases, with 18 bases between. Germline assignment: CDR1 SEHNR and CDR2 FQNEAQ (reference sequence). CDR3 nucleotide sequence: TGTGCCAGCAGCCGTAGGCCGGGGGTCGAAGGCTACACCTTC. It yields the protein CASSRRPGVEGYTF.